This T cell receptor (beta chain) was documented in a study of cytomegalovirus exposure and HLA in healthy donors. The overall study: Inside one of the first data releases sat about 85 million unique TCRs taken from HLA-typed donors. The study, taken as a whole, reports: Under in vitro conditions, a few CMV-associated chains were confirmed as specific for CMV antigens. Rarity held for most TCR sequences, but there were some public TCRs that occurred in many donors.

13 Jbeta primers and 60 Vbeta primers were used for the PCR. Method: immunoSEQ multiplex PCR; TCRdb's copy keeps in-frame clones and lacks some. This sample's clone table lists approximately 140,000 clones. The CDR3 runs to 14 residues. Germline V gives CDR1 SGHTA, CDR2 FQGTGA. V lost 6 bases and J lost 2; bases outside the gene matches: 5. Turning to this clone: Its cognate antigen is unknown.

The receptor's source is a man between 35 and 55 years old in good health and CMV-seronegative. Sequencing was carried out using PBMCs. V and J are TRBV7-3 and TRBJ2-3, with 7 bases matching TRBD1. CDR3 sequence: CASSGTGDTDTQYF. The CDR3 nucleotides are TGTGCCAGCAGTGGAACAGGGGACACAGATACGCAGTATTTT.